This T cell receptor beta chain derives from a study of Tregs in tolerant kidney transplant recipients. Broader study findings: Some patients' samples used different primers over time, so nucleotide sequences weren't comparable. Biological reproducibility was not directly addressed, but technical replication error appeared minimal. The small number of patients limits these findings pending further validation.

The table came from immunoSEQ multiplex PCR; TCRdb's copy has only in-frame clones and leaves some out. The repertoire consists of roughly 64,000 clones, with roughly 86% occurring once and the leading ten covering more than 3%. Germline V CDR1 and CDR2: MNHEY, SVGAGI. Trimming took 6 bases from V and 11 from J; bases not matched to a gene: 6. The CDR3 covers 13 residues. Mixed chimerism was transient after nonmyeloablative marrow transplants from related graft donors. Thawed PBMCs were FACS-sorted into unstimulated CD4+CD25+CD127- regulatory T cells, CD4+CD25- non-regulatory cells, CD4 and CD8 cells. Concerning this clone: Its antigen is not known.

The sequence derives from a human patient who received a combined kidney and bone marrow transplant. Some T cells may be provided by the graft donor. The chain employs TRBV6-5 and TRBJ2-1; TRBD2 matches 11 bases. The specimen was CD4+ T cells from blood (PBMCs), collected 6 months after the transplant. The CDR3 region has the DNA TGTGCCAGCAGGGGACTAGCGGAAGGGAAGCAGTTCTTC. Translated, it gives CASRGLAEGKQFF.